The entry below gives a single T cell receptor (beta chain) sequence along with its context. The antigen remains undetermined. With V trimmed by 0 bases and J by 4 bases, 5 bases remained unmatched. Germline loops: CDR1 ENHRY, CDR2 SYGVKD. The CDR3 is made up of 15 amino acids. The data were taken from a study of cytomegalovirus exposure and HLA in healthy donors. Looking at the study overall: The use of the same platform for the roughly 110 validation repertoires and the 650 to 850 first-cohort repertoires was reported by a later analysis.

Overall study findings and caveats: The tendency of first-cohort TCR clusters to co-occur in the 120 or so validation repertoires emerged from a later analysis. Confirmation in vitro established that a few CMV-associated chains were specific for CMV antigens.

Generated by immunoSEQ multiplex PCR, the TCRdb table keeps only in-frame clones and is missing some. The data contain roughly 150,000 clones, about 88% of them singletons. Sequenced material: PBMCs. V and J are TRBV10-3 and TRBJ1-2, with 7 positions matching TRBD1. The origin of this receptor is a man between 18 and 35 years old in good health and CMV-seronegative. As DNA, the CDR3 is TGTGCCATCAGTGAGTCACGGACAGGTAGCTATGGCTACACCTTC. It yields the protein CAISESRTGSYGYTF.